Listed below are T cell receptor beta chains from one sample, sequenced in a study of cytomegalovirus exposure and HLA in healthy donors. Profiling relied on immunoSEQ multiplex PCR, and the TCRdb table lists in-frame clones only, not all of them. This table holds over 85,000 clones, around 85% found once. Input material: PBMCs. Receptors originate from a man between 40 and 49 years old in good health and CMV-seronegative. CDR3s include the opening cysteine and the closing phenylalanine or tryptophan. Each record gives: J gene, D gene, clone size, V gene, CDR3 protein, CDR3 DNA. A D gene is named only where the DNA matches it firmly. For some rows the clone size is stated as once, few or many, or as a class when expanded; others skip it.

J gene: TRBJ1-1
D gene: -
clone size: -
V gene: TRBV6-4
CDR3 protein: CASSDSAGGGTEAFF
CDR3 DNA: TGTGCCAGCAGTGACTCCGCTGGGGGGGGCACTGAAGCTTTCTTT

J gene: TRBJ2-5
D gene: -
clone size: -
V gene: TRBV7-2
CDR3 protein: CASSLEWETQYF
CDR3 DNA: TGTGCCAGCAGCTTGGAGTGGGAGACCCAGTACTTC

J gene: TRBJ2-7
D gene: TRBD1
clone size: -
V gene: TRBV5-6
CDR3 protein: CASSLTPGDRAYEQYF
CDR3 DNA: TGTGCCAGCAGCTTGACACCGGGGGACAGGGCCTACGAGCAGTACTTC

J gene: TRBJ1-5
D gene: TRBD1
clone size: -
V gene: TRBV27
CDR3 protein: CASRTGGVGNQPQHF
CDR3 DNA: TGTGCCAGCAGAACAGGGGGCGTGGGCAATCAGCCCCAGCATTTT

J gene: TRBJ1-1
D gene: TRBD1
clone size: -
V gene: TRBV5-1
CDR3 protein: CASSLGPMGQLNTEAFF
CDR3 DNA: TGCGCCAGCAGCTTGGGGCCGATGGGACAGCTCAACACTGAAGCTTTCTTT

J gene: TRBJ1-1
D gene: -
clone size: -
V gene: TRBV18
CDR3 protein: CASSPVVQNTEAFF
CDR3 DNA: TGTGCCAGCTCACCAGTAGTTCAGAACACTGAAGCTTTCTTT

J gene: TRBJ1-1
D gene: TRBD1
clone size: -
V gene: TRBV18
CDR3 protein: CASSPLVTGGTEAFF
CDR3 DNA: TGTGCCAGCTCACCATTAGTAACAGGGGGCACTGAAGCTTTCTTT

J gene: TRBJ2-5
D gene: -
clone size: -
V gene: TRBV7-2
CDR3 protein: CASSAGIYQETQYF
CDR3 DNA: TGTGCCAGCAGCGCAGGGATTTACCAAGAGACCCAGTACTTC

J gene: TRBJ2-5
D gene: TRBD1
clone size: -
V gene: TRBV15
CDR3 protein: CATSTGQGPTQYF
CDR3 DNA: TGTGCCACCAGCACAGGACAGGGGCCGACCCAGTACTTC

J gene: TRBJ1-2
D gene: -
clone size: -
V gene: TRBV4-1
CDR3 protein: CASSQESPGLGGYTF
CDR3 DNA: TGCGCCAGCAGCCAAGAATCCCCGGGGTTAGGAGGCTACACCTTC

J gene: TRBJ2-5
D gene: -
clone size: -
V gene: TRBV10-3
CDR3 protein: CAISEGLTQETQYF
CDR3 DNA: TGTGCCATCAGCGAAGGACTAACCCAAGAGACCCAGTACTTC

J gene: TRBJ1-1
D gene: -
clone size: -
V gene: TRBV2
CDR3 protein: CASGEEATTEAFF
CDR3 DNA: TGTGCCAGCGGGGAGGAGGCGACCACTGAAGCTTTCTTT

J gene: TRBJ1-2
D gene: -
clone size: -
V gene: TRBV6-4
CDR3 protein: CASSPQQGRGYTF
CDR3 DNA: TGTGCCAGCAGTCCTCAACAGGGTCGTGGCTACACCTTC

J gene: TRBJ1-4
D gene: TRBD1
clone size: -
V gene: TRBV5-1
CDR3 protein: CASSPGTENEKLFF
CDR3 DNA: TGCGCCAGCAGCCCGGGGACAGAGAATGAAAAACTGTTTTTT

J gene: TRBJ1-1
D gene: -
clone size: -
V gene: TRBV6-1
CDR3 protein: CASSEEGFTEAFF
CDR3 DNA: TGTGCCAGCAGTGAAGAGGGGTTCACTGAAGCTTTCTTT

J gene: TRBJ2-7
D gene: -
clone size: -
V gene: TRBV7-9
CDR3 protein: CASSPGRDSSSYEQYF
CDR3 DNA: TGTGCCAGCAGCCCCGGGCGGGACAGCAGCTCCTACGAGCAGTACTTC

J gene: TRBJ1-2
D gene: TRBD1
clone size: once
V gene: TRBV6-5
CDR3 protein: CASSYFGTGGGGYTF
CDR3 DNA: TGTGCCAGCAGTTACTTTGGGACAGGGGGCGGTGGCTACACCTTC

J gene: TRBJ1-5
D gene: -
clone size: -
V gene: TRBV19
CDR3 protein: CASSSDSRNQPQHF
CDR3 DNA: TGTGCCAGTAGTTCGGACTCACGGAATCAGCCCCAGCATTTT

J gene: TRBJ1-1
D gene: -
clone size: -
V gene: TRBV5-1
CDR3 protein: CASSPRPGLGHTEAFF
CDR3 DNA: TGCGCCAGCAGCCCGCGCCCAGGGTTGGGGCACACTGAAGCTTTCTTT

J gene: TRBJ1-1
D gene: TRBD1
clone size: -
V gene: TRBV27
CDR3 protein: CASSSRGTGNTEAFF
CDR3 DNA: TGTGCCAGCAGCTCCAGGGGGACAGGGAACACTGAAGCTTTCTTT

J gene: TRBJ1-5
D gene: TRBD1
clone size: once
V gene: TRBV7-9
CDR3 protein: CASSLGGRGVRGNQPQHF
CDR3 DNA: TGTGCCAGCAGCTTAGGCGGCAGGGGGGTACGTGGGAATCAGCCCCAGCATTTT

J gene: TRBJ2-7
D gene: TRBD1
clone size: -
V gene: TRBV5-1
CDR3 protein: CTSTVTGGAYEQYF
CDR3 DNA: TGCACCAGCACCGTAACAGGGGGCGCGTACGAGCAGTACTTC

J gene: TRBJ1-6
D gene: -
clone size: few
V gene: TRBV6-5
CDR3 protein: CASSFGKGPQNSPLHF
CDR3 DNA: TGTGCCAGCAGTTTCGGGAAGGGCCCCCAGAATTCACCCCTCCACTTT

J gene: TRBJ1-1
D gene: -
clone size: -
V gene: TRBV7-3
CDR3 protein: CASSLETYTEAFF
CDR3 DNA: TGTGCCAGCAGCTTAGAGACATACACTGAAGCTTTCTTT

J gene: TRBJ1-6
D gene: -
clone size: -
V gene: TRBV9
CDR3 protein: CASSGDGAVRSPLHF
CDR3 DNA: TGTGCCAGCAGCGGGGATGGGGCAGTACGGTCACCCCTCCACTTT

J gene: TRBJ1-1
D gene: TRBD1
clone size: -
V gene: TRBV7-3
CDR3 protein: CASSSTGANTEAFF
CDR3 DNA: TGTGCCAGCAGCTCGACAGGGGCTAACACTGAAGCTTTCTTT

J gene: TRBJ1-5
D gene: TRBD1
clone size: -
V gene: TRBV7-9
CDR3 protein: CASSPDRVDQPQHF
CDR3 DNA: TGTGCCAGCAGCCCGGACAGGGTGGATCAGCCCCAGCATTTT

J gene: TRBJ2-1
D gene: TRBD2
clone size: -
V gene: TRBV30
CDR3 protein: CAWGSGGSSYNEQFF
CDR3 DNA: TGTGCCTGGGGTTCTGGCGGGAGCTCCTACAATGAGCAGTTCTTC

J gene: TRBJ1-5
D gene: TRBD1
clone size: few
V gene: TRBV7-2
CDR3 protein: CASSWDSSPYSNQPQHF
CDR3 DNA: TGTGCCAGCAGCTGGGACAGTTCTCCTTATAGCAATCAGCCCCAGCATTTT

J gene: TRBJ1-1
D gene: -
clone size: -
V gene: TRBV7-9
CDR3 protein: CASSFVARAGTEAFF
CDR3 DNA: TGTGCCAGCAGCTTTGTCGCGAGGGCCGGTACTGAAGCTTTCTTT